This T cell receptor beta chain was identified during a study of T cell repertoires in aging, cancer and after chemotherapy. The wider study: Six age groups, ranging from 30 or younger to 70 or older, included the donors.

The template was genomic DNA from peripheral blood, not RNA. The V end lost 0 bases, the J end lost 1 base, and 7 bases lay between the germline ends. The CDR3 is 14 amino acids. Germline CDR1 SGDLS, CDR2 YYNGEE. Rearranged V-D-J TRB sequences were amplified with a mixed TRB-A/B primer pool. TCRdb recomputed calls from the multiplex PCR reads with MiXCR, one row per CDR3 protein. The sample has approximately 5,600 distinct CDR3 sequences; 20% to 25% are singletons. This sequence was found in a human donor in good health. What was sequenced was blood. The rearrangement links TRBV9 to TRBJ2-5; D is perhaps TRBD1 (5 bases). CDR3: CASSVGQGQETQYF. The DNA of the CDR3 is TGTGCCAGCAGCGTAGGGCAGGGCCAAGAGACCCAGTACTTC. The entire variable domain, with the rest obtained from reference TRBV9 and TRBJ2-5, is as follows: DSGVTQTPKHLITATGQRVTLRCSPRSGDLSVYWYQQSLDQGLQFLIQYYNGEERAKGNILERFSAQQFPDLHSELNLSSLELGDSALYFCASSVGQGQETQYFGPGTRLLVL.